These T cell receptor beta chains were read from a single sample in a study of cytomegalovirus exposure and HLA in healthy donors. The data were produced by immunoSEQ multiplex PCR, yet TCRdb's version contains in-frame clones alone and is incomplete. The sample contains about 43,000 clones, 50% to 75% of which appear only once. The specimen sequenced was PBMCs. Receptors originate from a human donor in good health. CDR3s leave out the opening cysteine and the closing phenylalanine or tryptophan.

cdr3_length	v_call	cdr3_aa
14	TRBV7-6	ASSLAHGTGGEKLF
13	TRBV5-1	ASSSGTGDNQPQH
11	TRBV2	ASSDEHNYGYT
15	TRBV28	ASSSGLGAGINQPQH
13	TRBV7-2	ASSSSHRSYSPLH
12	TRBV9	ASSVGGFEETQY
12	TRBV30	AWNIQGGNQPQH
13	TRBV7-9	ASSNGQSWNTEAF
14	TRBV9	ASSLQTSTPSNEQF
12	TRBV6-6	ASRRQGDNSPLH
13	TRBV7-2	ASSDTGGAYSPLH
12	TRBV5-6	ASSLGDTYQPQH
13	TRBV5-1	ASSSAGTRNEKLF
18	TRBV30	AWSSTRTSGGAGAKNIQY
11	TRBV19	ARVGQPNSPLH
16	TRBV4-2	ASSQGLLAGEAYNEQF
10	TRBV18	ASSPLREEAF
10	TRBV2	ASNSLAEGYT
10	TRBV6-1	ASSYKLLEAF
12	TRBV28	ASSLAGGTDTQY